This T cell receptor beta chain appears in the sequencing data of a study of glioma-infiltrating T cells. Study-wide context: Presurgical dexamethasone in glioma patients lasted six or fewer days. Regarding the study as a whole: Above-expected tissue-blood divergence occurred in all gliomas, most in low-grade ones. Shared blood CDR3 signature motifs marked patients with low tissue-blood divergence.

As concerns this clonotype: Antigen: not known.

This CDR3 is 17 amino acids long. In germline, CDR1 is SGHRS, CDR2 YFSETQ. The V gene end was trimmed by 0 bases and the J gene end by 4 bases; junction bases not matched to a gene: 12. Using RNA template, CDR3s of TCR alpha and beta were amplified with iRepertoire arm-PCR. Input was about 85-400 ng of tissue mRNA or PBMC total RNA. Via MiXCR, TCRdb re-called the multiplex PCR reads, giving one row per CDR3 protein. The sample has 300,000 to 450,000 distinct CDR3 sequences; 41% are singletons. The source material was glioma tissue, nonneoplastic brain tissue, or PBMCs (not recorded which). This rearrangement joins TRBV5-1 to TRBJ1-1, with 7 bases aligning to TRBD1. This receptor was taken from a human donor with low-grade glioma or glioblastoma, undergoing nonglioma brain surgery, or in good health (not recorded which). The CDR3, as DNA: TGCGCCAGCAGCTTGGAAAGGGGGCTGGGGATTAGCACTGAAGCTTTCTTT. Translating it yields CASSLERGLGISTEAFF. Full variable domain (missing parts from reference TRBV5-1 and TRBJ1-1): KAGVTQTPRYLIKTRGQQVTLSCSPISGHRSVSWYQQTPGQGLQFLFEYFSETQRNKGNFPGRFSGRQFSNSRSEMNVSTLELGDSALYLCASSLERGLGISTEAFFGQGTRLTVV.